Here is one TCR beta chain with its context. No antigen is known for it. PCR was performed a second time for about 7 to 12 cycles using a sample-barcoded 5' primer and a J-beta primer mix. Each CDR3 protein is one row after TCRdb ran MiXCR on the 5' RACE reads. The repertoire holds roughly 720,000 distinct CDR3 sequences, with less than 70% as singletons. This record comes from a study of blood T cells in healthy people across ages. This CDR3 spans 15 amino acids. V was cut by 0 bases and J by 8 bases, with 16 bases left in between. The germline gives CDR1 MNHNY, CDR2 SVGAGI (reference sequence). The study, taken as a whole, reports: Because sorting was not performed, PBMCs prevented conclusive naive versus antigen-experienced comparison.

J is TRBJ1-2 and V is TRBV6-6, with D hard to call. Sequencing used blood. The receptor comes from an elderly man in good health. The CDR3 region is CASSYSGRTRFGYTF. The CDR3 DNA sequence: TGTGCCAGCAGTTACTCCGGCAGGACCAGATTCGGCTACACCTTC.